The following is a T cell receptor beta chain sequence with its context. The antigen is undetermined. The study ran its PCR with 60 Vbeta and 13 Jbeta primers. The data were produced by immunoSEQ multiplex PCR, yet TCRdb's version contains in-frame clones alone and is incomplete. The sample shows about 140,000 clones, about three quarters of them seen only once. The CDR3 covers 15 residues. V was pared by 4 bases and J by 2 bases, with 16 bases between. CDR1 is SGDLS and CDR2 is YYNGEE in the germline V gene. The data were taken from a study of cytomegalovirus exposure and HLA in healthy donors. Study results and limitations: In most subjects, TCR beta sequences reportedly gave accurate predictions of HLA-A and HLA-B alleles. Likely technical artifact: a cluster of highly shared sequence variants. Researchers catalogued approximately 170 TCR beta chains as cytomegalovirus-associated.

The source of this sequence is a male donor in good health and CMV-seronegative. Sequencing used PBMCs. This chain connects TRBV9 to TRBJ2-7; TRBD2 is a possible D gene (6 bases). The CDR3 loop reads CASSPRPGTAYEQYF. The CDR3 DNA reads TGTGCCAGCAGCCCCCGACCAGGGACTGCCTACGAGCAGTACTTC.